This T cell receptor beta chain was observed in a study of CD8 T cells in ankylosing spondylitis. Via MiXCR, TCRdb re-called the 5' RACE reads, giving one row per CDR3 protein. In the table there are about 500,000 distinct CDR3 sequences, about 5.2% of which are singletons. Study results and caveats: Seemingly characteristic of ankylosing spondylitis blood was a TCR beta motif consisting of fewer than 10 highly homologous variants. Disease-associated clones were reportedly significantly overrepresented in matched ankylosing spondylitis synovial fluid.

As regards this clonotype: What it binds is not known.

Germline-derived CDR1 and CDR2 are DFQATT and SNEGSKA (reference sequence). Trimming took 6 bases from V and 5 from J, leaving 11 bases between them. CDR3 length: 12 residues. V and J are TRBV20-1 and TRBJ2-1; D is undetermined. This receptor was taken from a male donor with ankylosing spondylitis. The sample taken for sequencing was blood, either unsorted or a sorted T cell fraction (not recorded which). This CDR3 is CSASKSHNEQFF. Written as DNA, the CDR3 is TGCAGTGCCAGTAAGTCCCACAATGAGCAGTTCTTC.